This T cell receptor beta chain was identified during a study of blood T cell repertoires in COVID-19. It was during active infection that Seattle patients were enrolled and then longitudinally followed. Per the original data handling: Cell counts per sample came from amplifying reference gene primers. Method: immunoSEQ multiplex PCR; TCRdb's copy keeps in-frame clones and lacks some. V and J calls and clone size are given by that table; D and trimming were obtained from the DNA. The sample contains 300,000 to 350,000 clones, 85% to 90% of which appear only once. V lost 5 bases and J lost 3, with 7 bases in between. This CDR3 spans 12 amino acids. Per germline, CDR1 SEHNR and CDR2 FQNEAQ (reference sequence).

This TCR came from a woman between 45 and 65 years old with COVID-19, enrolled during active disease. Sequences were obtained from peripheral blood. The rearrangement uses TRBV7-9 and TRBJ1-2; D is undetermined. CDR3 sequence reads: CASSPNYYGYTF. The CDR3 DNA reads as TGTGCCAGCAGCCCCAATTACTATGGCTACACCTTC.